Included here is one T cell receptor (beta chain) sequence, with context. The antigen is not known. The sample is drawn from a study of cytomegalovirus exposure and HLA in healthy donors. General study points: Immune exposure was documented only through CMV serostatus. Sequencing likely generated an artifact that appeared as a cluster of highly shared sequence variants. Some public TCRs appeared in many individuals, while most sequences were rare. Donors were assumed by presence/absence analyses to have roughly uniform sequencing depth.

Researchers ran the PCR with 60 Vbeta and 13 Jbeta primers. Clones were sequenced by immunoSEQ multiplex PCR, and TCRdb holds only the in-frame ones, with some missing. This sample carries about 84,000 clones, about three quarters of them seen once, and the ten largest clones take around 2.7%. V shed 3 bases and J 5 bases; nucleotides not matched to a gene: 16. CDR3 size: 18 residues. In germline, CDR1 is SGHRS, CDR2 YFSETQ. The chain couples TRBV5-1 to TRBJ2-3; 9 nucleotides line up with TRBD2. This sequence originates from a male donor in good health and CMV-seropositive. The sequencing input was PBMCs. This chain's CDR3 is CASSSPERNRREGDTQYF. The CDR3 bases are TGCGCCAGCAGCTCCCCGGAGAGGAATCGGCGGGAGGGAGATACGCAGTATTTT.